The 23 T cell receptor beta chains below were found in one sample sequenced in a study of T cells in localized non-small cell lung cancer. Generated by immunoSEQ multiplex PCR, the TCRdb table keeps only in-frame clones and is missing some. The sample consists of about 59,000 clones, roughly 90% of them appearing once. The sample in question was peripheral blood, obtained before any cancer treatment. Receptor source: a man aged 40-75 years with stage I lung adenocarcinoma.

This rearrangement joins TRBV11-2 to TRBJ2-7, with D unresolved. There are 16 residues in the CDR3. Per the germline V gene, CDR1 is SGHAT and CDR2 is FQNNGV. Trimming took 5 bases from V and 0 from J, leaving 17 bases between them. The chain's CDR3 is CASSLMMTLSSYEQYF. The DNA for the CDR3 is TGTGCCAGCAGCCTAATGATGACTCTAAGCTCCTACGAGCAGTACTTC.

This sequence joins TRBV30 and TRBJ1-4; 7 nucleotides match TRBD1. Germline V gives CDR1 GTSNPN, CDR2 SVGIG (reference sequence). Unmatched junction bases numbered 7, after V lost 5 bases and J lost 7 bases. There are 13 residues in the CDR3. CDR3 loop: CAWGLNRGEKLFF. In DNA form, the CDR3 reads TGTGCCTGGGGGTTGAACAGGGGTGAAAAACTGTTTTTT.

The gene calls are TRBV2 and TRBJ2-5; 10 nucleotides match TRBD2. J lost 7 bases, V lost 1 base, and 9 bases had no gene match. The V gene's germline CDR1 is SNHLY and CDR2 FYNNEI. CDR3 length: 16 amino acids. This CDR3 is CASSEDASGSHGTQYF. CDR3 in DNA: TGTGCCAGCAGTGAAGACGCTAGCGGGAGTCATGGGACCCAGTACTTC.

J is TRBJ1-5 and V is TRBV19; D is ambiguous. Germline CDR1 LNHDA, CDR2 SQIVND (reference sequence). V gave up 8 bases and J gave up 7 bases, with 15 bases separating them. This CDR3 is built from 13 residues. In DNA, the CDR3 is TGTGCCAGTTGTGTGGACCGGAGGCAGCCCCAGCATTTT. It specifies CASCVDRRQPQHF.

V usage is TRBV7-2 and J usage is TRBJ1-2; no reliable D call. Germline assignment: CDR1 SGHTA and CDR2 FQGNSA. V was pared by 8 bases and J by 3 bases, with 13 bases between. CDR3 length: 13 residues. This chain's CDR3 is CASSKGLDYGYTF. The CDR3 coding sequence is TGTGCCAGCTCGAAAGGATTGGACTATGGCTACACCTTC.

The CDR3 DNA sequence: TGTGCCGGAGGATCTTCGCCTAGCGGAAGCACAGATACGCAGTATTTT. It is translated as CAGGSSPSGSTDTQYF. The rearrangement uses TRBV2 and TRBJ2-3; 7 bases are a match to TRBD2. CDR3 length: 16 residues. Trimming removed 11 bases from V and 0 bases from J; junction bases left unmatched: 14. Germline V CDR1 and CDR2: SNHLY, FYNNEI.

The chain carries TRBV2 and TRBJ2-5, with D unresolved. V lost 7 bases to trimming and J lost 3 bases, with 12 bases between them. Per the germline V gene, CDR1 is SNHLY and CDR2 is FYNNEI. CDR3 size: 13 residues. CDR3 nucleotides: TGTGCCAGCATCCGGGCCCGGGAAGAGACCCAGTACTTC. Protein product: CASIRAREETQYF.

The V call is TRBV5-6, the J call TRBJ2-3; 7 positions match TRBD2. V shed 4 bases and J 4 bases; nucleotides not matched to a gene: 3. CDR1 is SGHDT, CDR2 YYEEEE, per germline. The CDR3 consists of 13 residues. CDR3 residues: CASSPGRPDTQYF. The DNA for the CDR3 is TGTGCCAGCAGCCCCGGGAGGCCAGATACGCAGTATTTT.

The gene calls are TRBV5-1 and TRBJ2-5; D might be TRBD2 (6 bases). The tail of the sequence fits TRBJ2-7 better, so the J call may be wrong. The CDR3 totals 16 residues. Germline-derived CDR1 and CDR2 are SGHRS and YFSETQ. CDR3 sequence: CASSLGRDWQFYEQYF. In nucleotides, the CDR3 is TGCGCCAGCAGCTTGGGCCGGGACTGGCAATTCTACGAGCAGTACTTC.

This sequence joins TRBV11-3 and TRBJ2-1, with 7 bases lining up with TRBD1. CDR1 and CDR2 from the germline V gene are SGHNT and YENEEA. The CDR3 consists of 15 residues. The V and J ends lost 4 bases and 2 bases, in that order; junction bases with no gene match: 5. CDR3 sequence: CASSSRDSTYNEQFF. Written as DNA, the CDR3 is TGTGCCAGCAGCTCCAGGGACAGCACCTACAATGAGCAGTTCTTC.

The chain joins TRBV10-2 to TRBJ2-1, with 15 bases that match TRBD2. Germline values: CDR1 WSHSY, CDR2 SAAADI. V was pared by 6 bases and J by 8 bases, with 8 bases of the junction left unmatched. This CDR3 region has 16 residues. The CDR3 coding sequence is TGCGCCAGCAGAGGGACTAGCGGGAGGTTTTTCGATGAGCAGTTCTTC. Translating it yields CASRGTSGRFFDEQFF.

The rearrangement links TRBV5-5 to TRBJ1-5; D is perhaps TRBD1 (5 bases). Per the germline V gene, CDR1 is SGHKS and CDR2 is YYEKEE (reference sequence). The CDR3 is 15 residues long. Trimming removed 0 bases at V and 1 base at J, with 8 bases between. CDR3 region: CASSLEWGSNQPQHF. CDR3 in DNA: TGTGCCAGCAGCTTGGAATGGGGGAGCAATCAGCCCCAGCATTTT.

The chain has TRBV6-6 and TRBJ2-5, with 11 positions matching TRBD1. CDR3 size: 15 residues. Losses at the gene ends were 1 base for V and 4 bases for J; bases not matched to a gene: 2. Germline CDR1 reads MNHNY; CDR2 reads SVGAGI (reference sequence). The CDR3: CASSYLGTGGETQYF. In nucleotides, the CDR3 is TGTGCCAGCAGTTACTTAGGGACAGGGGGAGAGACCCAGTACTTC.

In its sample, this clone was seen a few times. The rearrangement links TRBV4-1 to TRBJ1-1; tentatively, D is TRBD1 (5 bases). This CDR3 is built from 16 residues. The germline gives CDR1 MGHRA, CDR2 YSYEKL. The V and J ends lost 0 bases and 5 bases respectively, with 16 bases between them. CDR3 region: CASSQEQWGWGTEAFF. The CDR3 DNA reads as TGCGCCAGCAGCCAAGAACAATGGGGGTGGGGGACTGAAGCTTTCTTT.

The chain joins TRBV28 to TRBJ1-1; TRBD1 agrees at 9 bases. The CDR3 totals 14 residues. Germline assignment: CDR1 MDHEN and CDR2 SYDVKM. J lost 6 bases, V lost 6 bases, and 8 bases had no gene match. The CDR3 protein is CASSVQGAWSEAFF. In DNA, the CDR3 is TGTGCCAGCAGCGTACAGGGGGCGTGGTCTGAAGCTTTCTTT.

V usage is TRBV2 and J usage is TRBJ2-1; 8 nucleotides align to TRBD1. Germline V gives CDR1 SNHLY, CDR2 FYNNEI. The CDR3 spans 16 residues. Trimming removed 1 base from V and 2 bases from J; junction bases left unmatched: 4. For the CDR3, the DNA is TGTGCCAGCAGTGAAGTGGACAGGGACCCCTACAATGAGCAGTTCTTC. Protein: CASSEVDRDPYNEQFF. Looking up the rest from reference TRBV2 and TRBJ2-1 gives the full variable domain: EPEVTQTPSHQVTQMGQEVILRCVPISNHLYFYWYRQILGQKVEFLVSFYNNEISEKSEIFDDQFSVERPDGSNFTLKIRSTKLEDSAMYFCASSEVDRDPYNEQFFGPGTRLTVL.

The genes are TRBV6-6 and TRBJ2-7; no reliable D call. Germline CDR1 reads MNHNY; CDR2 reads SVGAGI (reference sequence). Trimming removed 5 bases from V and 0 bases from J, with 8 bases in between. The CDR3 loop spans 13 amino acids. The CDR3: CASSVYSSYEQYF. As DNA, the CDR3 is TGTGCCAGCAGTGTTTACAGCTCCTACGAGCAGTACTTC.

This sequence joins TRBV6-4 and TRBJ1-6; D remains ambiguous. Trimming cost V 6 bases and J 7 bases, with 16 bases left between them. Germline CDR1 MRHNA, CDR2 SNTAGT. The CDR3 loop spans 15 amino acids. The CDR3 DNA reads TGTGCCAGCAGGATTCCGCCGGGGAAAAATTCACCCCTCCACTTT. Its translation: CASRIPPGKNSPLHF.

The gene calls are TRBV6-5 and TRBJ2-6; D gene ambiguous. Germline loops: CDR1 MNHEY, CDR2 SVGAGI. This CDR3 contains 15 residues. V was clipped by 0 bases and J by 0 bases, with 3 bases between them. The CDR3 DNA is TGTGCCAGCAGTTACTCTAGCTCTGGGGCCAACGTCCTGACTTTC. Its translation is CASSYSSSGANVLTF.

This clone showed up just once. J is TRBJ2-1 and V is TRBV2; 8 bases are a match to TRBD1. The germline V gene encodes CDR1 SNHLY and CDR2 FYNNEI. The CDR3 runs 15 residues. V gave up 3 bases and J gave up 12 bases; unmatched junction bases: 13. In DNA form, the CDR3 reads TGTGCCAGCAGTGATTCAGACAGGGGTGGGACGAGGCAGTTCTTC. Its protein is CASSDSDRGGTRQFF. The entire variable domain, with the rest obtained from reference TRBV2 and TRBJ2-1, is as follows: EPEVTQTPSHQVTQMGQEVILRCVPISNHLYFYWYRQILGQKVEFLVSFYNNEISEKSEIFDDQFSVERPDGSNFTLKIRSTKLEDSAMYFCASSDSDRGGTRQFFGPGTRLTVL.

The CDR3 bases are TGTGCCAGCAGTTACGCAGGGGACACTGAAGCTTTCTTT. Amino acids: CASSYAGDTEAFF. The chain uses TRBV6-5 and TRBJ1-1; possibly TRBD1 for D (6 bases). Germline assignment: CDR1 MNHEY and CDR2 SVGAGI. CDR3 length: 13 residues. Trimming left V 2 bases short and J 3 bases short, with 7 bases between.

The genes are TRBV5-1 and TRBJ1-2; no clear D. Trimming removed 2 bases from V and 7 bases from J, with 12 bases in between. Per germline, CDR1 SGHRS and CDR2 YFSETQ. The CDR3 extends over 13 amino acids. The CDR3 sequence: CASSLPGDTGYTF. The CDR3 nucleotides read TGCGCCAGCAGCTTACCCGGCGATACTGGCTACACCTTC.

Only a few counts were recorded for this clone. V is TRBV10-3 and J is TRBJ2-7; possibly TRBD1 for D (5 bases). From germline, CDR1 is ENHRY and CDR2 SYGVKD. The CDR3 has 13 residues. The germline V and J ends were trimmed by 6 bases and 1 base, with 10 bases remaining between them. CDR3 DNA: TGTGCCATCAGCGCGGACACATCCTACGAGCAGTACTTC. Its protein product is CAISADTSYEQYF.